One sample yielded the 26 T cell receptor beta chains listed below, sequenced in a study of cytomegalovirus exposure and HLA in healthy donors. The PCR contained 60 Vbeta and 13 Jbeta primers. Assay: immunoSEQ multiplex PCR; the TCRdb copy retains only in-frame clones and omits some. The sample has about 210,000 clones, 75% to 85% seen once; the top ten hold 11% to 15%. The sequenced sample was PBMCs. The receptors come from a woman aged 25 to 39 in good health and CMV-seropositive.

The rearrangement joins TRBV5-1 to TRBJ2-3; 8 nucleotides agree with TRBD2. This CDR3 is built from 16 residues. Germline V CDR1 and CDR2: SGHRS, YFSETQ. J gave up 4 bases and V 3 bases, and 10 bases lay outside the gene matches. CDR3 nucleotide sequence: TGCGCCAGCAGCTCACGCAGCGGGAGCAACGCAGATACGCAGTATTTT. Its protein is CASSSRSGSNADTQYF. The complete variable domain, with remaining parts taken from reference TRBV5-1 and TRBJ2-3, reads KAGVTQTPRYLIKTRGQQVTLSCSPISGHRSVSWYQQTPGQGLQFLFEYFSETQRNKGNFPGRFSGRQFSNSRSEMNVSTLELGDSALYLCASSSRSGSNADTQYFGPGTRLTVL.

J is TRBJ1-2 and V is TRBV19, with a possible D match to TRBD1 (5 bases). The germline CDR1 and CDR2 sequences are LNHDA and SQIVND (reference sequence). Trimming pared 3 bases from V and 2 bases from J, leaving 13 bases between. The CDR3 spans 15 residues. The CDR3 loop is CASSIQGPANYGYTF. The CDR3 DNA sequence: TGTGCCAGTAGTATCCAGGGTCCAGCAAACTATGGCTACACCTTC.

The chain recombines TRBV15 with TRBJ2-2; 12 nucleotides match TRBD2. V was clipped by 1 base and J by 4 bases; unmatched bases: 1. CDR1 and CDR2 from the germline V gene are LNHNV and YYDKDF (reference sequence). This CDR3 spans 16 amino acids. CDR3 sequence: CATSRGLAGATGELFF. CDR3 in DNA: TGTGCCACCAGCAGAGGACTAGCGGGAGCCACCGGGGAGCTGTTTTTT. The whole variable domain, remainder taken from reference TRBV15 and TRBJ2-2, is DAMVIQNPRYQVTQFGKPVTLSCSQTLNHNVMYWYQQKSSQAPKLLFHYYDKDFNNEADTPDNFQSRRPNTSFCFLDIRSPGLGDTAMYLCATSRGLAGATGELFFGEGSRLTVL.

The chain is built from TRBV2 and TRBJ2-7; 9 bases agree with TRBD1. The germline V gene has CDR1 SNHLY and CDR2 FYNNEI. V shed 4 bases and J 5 bases; nucleotides not matched to a gene: 6. The CDR3 runs 14 residues. CDR3 bases: TGTGCCAGCAGTGTACAGGGGGCGCAGCACGAGCAGTACTTC. Amino acids: CASSVQGAQHEQYF.

This chain connects TRBV5-4 to TRBJ2-1; D perhaps matches TRBD2 (5 bases). CDR1 SGHNT and CDR2 YYREEE come from the germline V gene (reference sequence). Trimming took 2 bases from V and 2 from J, leaving 11 bases between them. This CDR3 comprises 15 residues. Here the CDR3 DNA reads TGTGCCAGCAGCTTTCGGAGGTTAGCCTACAATGAGCAGTTCTTC. Translated: CASSFRRLAYNEQFF.

This chain connects TRBV18 to TRBJ2-3; no reliable D call. The germline gives CDR1 KGHSH, CDR2 LQKENI. The CDR3 loop spans 14 amino acids. Trimming stripped 2 bases from V and 2 bases from J, with 8 bases between. The CDR3 DNA reads as TGTGCCAGCTCACCAAGCGCCACCACAGATACGCAGTATTTT. As protein: CASSPSATTDTQYF.

The chain employs TRBV15 and TRBJ1-5; 8 nucleotides match TRBD1. The trim removed 6 bases at V and 3 bases at J, leaving 7 bases unmatched. In germline, CDR1 is LNHNV, CDR2 YYDKDF (reference sequence). The CDR3 runs 15 residues. CDR3 sequence (DNA): TGTGCCACCAGAAGCAGGGGGCGCAACAATCAGCCCCAGCATTTT. This sequence encodes CATRSRGRNNQPQHF.

The V and J genes are TRBV6-1 and TRBJ1-2, with D uncertain. The V and J ends lost 8 bases and 4 bases respectively, with 11 bases between them. CDR1 and CDR2 (germline): MNHNS, SASEGT. This CDR3 is 12 amino acids long. The CDR3 spells CASPGIGYGYTF. The DNA of the CDR3 is TGTGCCAGCCCGGGGATTGGCTATGGCTACACCTTC.

The V and J genes are TRBV4-3 and TRBJ2-3; D perhaps matches TRBD1 (5 bases). The CDR3 totals 17 residues. The germline CDR1 and CDR2 sequences are LGHNA and YSLEER. Trimming shortened V by 0 bases and J by 0 bases, and 13 bases separated the two germline ends. CDR3 sequence: CASSQEFIRVSTDTQYF. CDR3 DNA sequence: TGCGCCAGCAGCCAAGAGTTCATCAGGGTTAGCACAGATACGCAGTATTTT.

This clone was detected a few times. This rearrangement joins TRBV28 to TRBJ2-7, with D possibly TRBD1 on 5 matching bases. CDR3 length: 12 amino acids. The germline gives CDR1 MDHEN, CDR2 SYDVKM. V shed 6 bases and J shed 9 bases, with 15 bases lying between them. The CDR3 here is CASSRSPGSQYF. CDR3 nucleotides: TGTGCCAGCAGCCGTTCCCCAGGGTCGCAGTACTTC.

J is TRBJ2-4 and V is TRBV5-1; TRBD1 is a possible D gene (6 bases). Trimming took off 5 bases at V and 5 bases at J, with 8 bases between the two ends. CDR3 length: 12 residues. CDR1 and CDR2 from the germline V gene are SGHRS and YFSETQ. This CDR3 is CASRDSQNIQYF. For the CDR3, the DNA is TGCGCCAGCAGGGACAGCCAAAACATTCAGTACTTC.

V and J are TRBV16 and TRBJ2-5; D is uncertain. This CDR3 has 12 residues. Trimming pared 1 base from V and 4 bases from J, leaving 4 bases between. Per the germline V gene, CDR1 is KGHSY and CDR2 is FQNENV. DNA of the CDR3: TGTGCCAGCAGCCAATACTTAGAGACCCAGTACTTC. Translated: CASSQYLETQYF.

The V call is TRBV25-1, the J call TRBJ1-1, with TRBD1 identical over 8 bases. The CDR3 loop spans 15 amino acids. In germline, CDR1 is MGHDK, CDR2 SYGVNS. The J segment lost 10 bases and the V segment lost 4 bases, leaving 14 bases of the junction unmatched. In DNA form, the CDR3 reads TGTGCCAGCAGTGTGTCTTTCGGGACAGGTTCTAGAGCTTTCTTT. The encoded protein is CASSVSFGTGSRAFF.

This clone has only one observation. The chain carries TRBV11-2 and TRBJ2-7, with D possibly being TRBD1 (6 bases). This CDR3 contains 15 residues. V dropped 4 bases and J dropped 0 bases, with 13 bases sitting between them. Germline CDR1 SGHAT, CDR2 FQNNGV. CDR3 coding DNA: TGTGCCAGCAGCTACCAGGGGATCGGCTCCTACGAGCAGTACTTC. As protein: CASSYQGIGSYEQYF.

The chain has TRBV7-9 and TRBJ1-2, with 9 nucleotides matching TRBD1. CDR3 length equals 15 residues. The V gene end was trimmed by 3 bases and the J gene end by 5 bases; junction bases not matched to a gene: 7. Germline assignment: CDR1 SEHNR and CDR2 FQNEAQ (reference sequence). CDR3 in amino acids: CASSFSDRGTYGYTF. CDR3 nucleotides: TGTGCCAGCAGCTTCTCTGACAGGGGGACGTATGGCTACACCTTC.

V is TRBV5-1 and J is TRBJ1-4, with a tentative D call TRBD1 (5 bases). The CDR3 covers 16 residues. Germline loops: CDR1 SGHRS, CDR2 YFSETQ. V dropped 3 bases and J dropped 0 bases, with 12 bases sitting between them. The CDR3 region has the DNA TGCGCCAGCAGCTCCCAGGGAATTGCAACTAATGAAAAACTGTTTTTT. This translates into CASSSQGIATNEKLFF.

The chain recombines TRBV6-5 with TRBJ2-5; D may be TRBD2 (6 bases). CDR1 MNHEY and CDR2 SVGAGI come from the germline V gene. V dropped 2 bases and J dropped 5 bases, with 18 bases sitting between them. The CDR3 extends over 16 amino acids. For the CDR3, the DNA is TGTGCCAGCAGTTACGACCGACCGGGGGTTGGGGAGACCCAGTACTTC. This codes for CASSYDRPGVGETQYF.

This chain uses TRBV2 with TRBJ1-1; 8 bases line up with TRBD1. The CDR3 consists of 14 residues. V lost 8 bases to trimming and J lost 2 bases; unmatched junction nucleotides: 7. Per germline, CDR1 SNHLY and CDR2 FYNNEI. The CDR3 protein is CASVQGVLNTEAFF. The CDR3, as DNA: TGTGCCAGCGTACAGGGGGTATTAAACACTGAAGCTTTCTTT.

The rearrangement uses TRBV6-5 and TRBJ1-2; a weak D match, TRBD1 (6 bases). Trimming removed 6 bases from V and 6 bases from J, with 11 bases in between. This CDR3 comprises 12 residues. Germline V CDR1 and CDR2: MNHEY, SVGAGI. CDR3 loop: CASSSGVHGYTF. In DNA form, the CDR3 reads TGTGCCAGCAGCTCAGGGGTGCATGGCTACACCTTC.

The rearrangement links TRBV19 to TRBJ2-1; D may be TRBD2 (6 bases). Germline values: CDR1 LNHDA, CDR2 SQIVND (reference sequence). The CDR3 has 14 amino acids. V was shortened by 10 bases and J by 5 bases, with 18 bases between the two germline ends. CDR3 DNA sequence: TGTGCCACTGGGAAAAGGCGGGGCGACAATGAGCAGTTCTTC. It translates to CATGKRRGDNEQFF.

This clone has a single count. The rearrangement joins TRBV19 to TRBJ2-2; 8 bases are a match to TRBD2. Germline lookup yields CDR1 LNHDA and CDR2 SQIVND (reference sequence). This CDR3 contains 17 residues. The trim removed 5 bases at V and 6 bases at J, leaving 14 bases unmatched. The CDR3: CASSPRAGGGPPGELFF. The CDR3 nucleotides read TGTGCCAGTAGTCCCAGAGCGGGCGGGGGGCCCCCCGGGGAGCTGTTTTTT.

Here the CDR3 reads CASSRYHTGRDGYTF. The CDR3 DNA reads TGTGCCAGCAGCCGCTACCATACAGGGAGGGATGGCTACACCTTC. The chain is built from TRBV6-5 and TRBJ1-2, with a possible D match to TRBD1 (6 bases). With 6 bases removed from V and 6 bases from J, the gap between germline ends came to 20 bases. This CDR3 has 15 residues. Germline CDR1 is MNHEY and CDR2 is SVGAGI.

The V call is TRBV5-8, the J call TRBJ2-1; D perhaps matches TRBD2 (5 bases). Germline V gene sequence: CDR1 SGHTS, CDR2 YDEGEE. The V and J ends lost 0 bases and 5 bases respectively, with 15 bases between them. The CDR3 has 16 residues. CDR3 bases: TGTGCCAGCAGCTTGGGACATCACCTCGGGAACAATGAGCAGTTCTTC. The encoded protein is CASSLGHHLGNNEQFF.

This CDR3 is CASSPGQSRDEQFF. DNA of the CDR3: TGTGCCAGCTCACCGGGACAGTCGAGGGATGAGCAGTTCTTC. This chain connects TRBV18 to TRBJ2-1; 7 nucleotides agree with TRBD1. The length of the CDR3 is 14 residues. Unmatched junction bases numbered 7, after V lost 3 bases and J lost 8 bases. CDR1 is KGHSH, CDR2 LQKENI, per germline.

This clone was seen only a few times. The genes are TRBV18 and TRBJ2-7; no reliable D call. The V end lost 2 bases, the J end lost 7 bases, and 6 bases lay between the germline ends. The CDR3 covers 11 residues. Germline CDR1 and CDR2: KGHSH and LQKENI. In nucleotides, the CDR3 is TGTGCCAGCTCACCAGCCCAGGAGCAGTACTTC. Its protein product is CASSPAQEQYF.

This rearrangement joins TRBV6-1 to TRBJ1-2; D might be TRBD1 (5 bases). Germline CDR1 and CDR2: MNHNS and SASEGT. The CDR3 consists of 16 residues. The germline V and J ends were trimmed by 2 bases and 3 bases, with 16 bases remaining between them. This CDR3 reads CASSETGEGSYYGYTF. The CDR3 bases are TGTGCCAGCAGTGAAACGGGGGAGGGGTCATACTATGGCTACACCTTC.